Presented here are 18 T cell receptor beta chains from one specimen sequenced in a study of blood T cell repertoires in COVID-19. Produced via immunoSEQ multiplex PCR; TCRdb's table is partial and in-frame only. The sample includes about 480,000 clones, roughly 90% seen only once; the top ten take around 1.9%. The sequenced sample consisted of PBMCs or T cells enriched from blood (not recorded which). These receptors all stem from a woman aged 35 to 49 who had recovered from COVID-19.

The chain has TRBV2 and TRBJ1-4; 7 bases align to TRBD1. This CDR3 is 17 amino acids long. V lost 9 bases, J lost 1 base, and 14 bases stayed unmatched. Germline V gene lookup returns CDR1 SNHLY and CDR2 FYNNEI. The CDR3 nucleotides are TGTGCCAGTGAGGGGGCCGTTGGTGAACGAACTAATGAAAAACTGTTTTTT. Translated: CASEGAVGERTNEKLFF.

The chain recombines TRBV30 with TRBJ2-7; 10 nucleotides agree with TRBD1. V lost 0 bases and J lost 5; bases outside the gene matches: 13. There are 17 residues in the CDR3. CDR1 GTSNPN and CDR2 SVGIG come from the germline V gene (reference sequence). The CDR3 region has the DNA TGTGCCTGGAGTGTTCAACGACTCCGGGACAGGGGCCACGAGCAGTACTTC. Protein sequence: CAWSVQRLRDRGHEQYF.

The chain recombines TRBV6-1 with TRBJ1-1, with no clear D. The CDR3 loop spans 15 amino acids. V was clipped by 1 base and J by 2 bases, with 11 bases between them. CDR1 MNHNS and CDR2 SASEGT come from the germline V gene. CDR3: CASSEVARFNTEAFF. The CDR3 DNA reads as TGTGCCAGCAGTGAAGTTGCGCGATTTAACACTGAAGCTTTCTTT.

The table lists this clone with a count of one. The CDR3 bases are TGTGCCAGCAGTTACCGTTGGACTAGCGGGAGTTATGAGCAGTTCTTC. As protein: CASSYRWTSGSYEQFF. The chain recombines TRBV6-5 with TRBJ2-1; 13 bases are a match to TRBD2. Germline V CDR1 and CDR2: MNHEY, SVGAGI. Trimming took 2 bases from V and 8 from J; bases not matched to a gene: 6. There are 16 residues in the CDR3.

V and J are TRBV5-1 and TRBJ2-1; D remains ambiguous. V shed 2 bases and J shed 7 bases, with 7 bases lying between them. Germline V gene data show CDR1 as SGHRS and CDR2 as YFSETQ. This CDR3 comprises 12 residues. The CDR3 spells CASSFSWNEQFF. CDR3 bases: TGCGCCAGCAGCTTTAGTTGGAATGAGCAGTTCTTC.

V is TRBV5-1 and J is TRBJ2-6; 8 bases agree with TRBD2. With V trimmed by 0 bases and J by 2 bases, 4 bases remained unmatched. This CDR3 is built from 17 residues. The germline CDR1 and CDR2 sequences are SGHRS and YFSETQ. CDR3 DNA sequence: TGCGCCAGCAGCTTGGACGGGAGGGCTGCTGGGGCCAACGTCCTGACTTTC. It encodes CASSLDGRAAGANVLTF.

This chain joins TRBV13 and TRBJ2-1, with 7 bases fitting TRBD1. Germline assignment: CDR1 PRHDT and CDR2 FYEKMQ (reference sequence). The CDR3 totals 20 residues. V shed 5 bases and J 0 bases; nucleotides not matched to a gene: 19. Written as DNA, the CDR3 is TGTGCCAGCAGCCGATGGGACAGAGTGAGGGTTGAGAGCTCCTACAATGAGCAGTTCTTC. Its translation: CASSRWDRVRVESSYNEQFF.

This rearrangement joins TRBV14 to TRBJ2-1, with TRBD2 identical over 7 bases. CDR3 size: 17 residues. J gave up 5 bases and V 4 bases, and 14 bases lay outside the gene matches. Germline CDR1 reads SGHDN; CDR2 reads FVKESK. The CDR3 DNA follows: TGTGCCAGCAGCCTTTTTTGGGGGAGGGCCACCGACAATGAGCAGTTCTTC. It yields the protein CASSLFWGRATDNEQFF. The complete variable domain, with remaining parts taken from reference TRBV14 and TRBJ2-1, reads EAGVTQFPSHSVIEKGQTVTLRCDPISGHDNLYWYRRVMGKEIKFLLHFVKESKQDESGMPNNRFLAERTGGTYSTLKVQPAELEDSGVYFCASSLFWGRATDNEQFFGPGTRLTVL.

This clone was detected only once. Other DNA sequences in this specimen translate into the identical CDR3. V gene TRBV5-1 combines with J gene TRBJ1-2; 9 bases match TRBD1. V gave up 4 bases and J gave up 4 bases; unmatched junction bases: 2. Per the germline V gene, CDR1 is SGHRS and CDR2 is YFSETQ. The CDR3 loop spans 13 amino acids. CDR3 region: CASSPTGGYGYTF. CDR3 DNA: TGCGCCAGCAGCCCGACAGGGGGCTATGGCTACACCTTC.

The rearrangement uses TRBV18 and TRBJ1-1; D ambiguous. This CDR3 contains 14 residues. Germline values: CDR1 KGHSH, CDR2 LQKENI. Trimming cost V 6 bases and J 0 bases, with 11 bases left between them. The DNA of the CDR3 is TGTGCCAGCTCCCCGCTAGCTGTGAACACTGAAGCTTTCTTT. This gives the protein CASSPLAVNTEAFF.

This clone has just one count. The V gene is TRBV27, the J gene TRBJ2-7; 8 positions match TRBD2. Germline V gene lookup returns CDR1 MNHEY and CDR2 SMNVEV (reference sequence). The trim removed 5 bases at V and 6 bases at J, leaving 9 bases unmatched. This CDR3 is built from 14 residues. CDR3 nucleotides: TGTGCCAGCAGTCAAAATAGCGGGGTTCGCGAGCAGTACTTC. Its protein is CASSQNSGVREQYF.

This sequence joins TRBV7-9 and TRBJ2-7, with 8 bases matching TRBD1. Trimming took 5 bases from V and 4 from J; bases not matched to a gene: 10. Germline assignment: CDR1 SEHNR and CDR2 FQNEAQ (reference sequence). The CDR3 contains 15 residues. The CDR3 DNA sequence: TGTGCCAGCAGCACCGGAGACAGGGGATGGTACGAGCAGTACTTC. Translating gives CASSTGDRGWYEQYF.

V gene TRBV3-1 (or the pseudogene TRBV3-2) combines with J gene TRBJ2-1, with TRBD2 identical over 10 bases. CDR1 and CDR2 from the germline V gene are LGHDT and YNNKEL (reference sequence). The CDR3 loop spans 17 amino acids. Losses at the gene ends were 4 bases for V and 9 bases for J; bases not matched to a gene: 15. The CDR3 loop reads CASSLRIAGGLNGEQFF. DNA of the CDR3: TGTGCCAGCAGCCTCCGTATAGCGGGAGGTCTAAACGGTGAGCAGTTCTTC.

This chain joins TRBV5-4 and TRBJ2-1; D is perhaps TRBD2 (5 bases). Germline assignment: CDR1 SGHNT and CDR2 YYREEE (reference sequence). V was cut by 4 bases and J by 8 bases, with 22 bases left in between. The CDR3 spans 16 residues. CDR3 sequence (DNA): TGTGCCAGCAGCCCAACACTCGAGGGTTCTCACCATGAGCAGTTCTTC. The encoded protein is CASSPTLEGSHHEQFF. Full variable domain (remainder filled in from reference TRBV5-4 and TRBJ2-1): ETGVTQSPTHLIKTRGQQVTLRCSSQSGHNTVSWYQQALGQGPQFIFQYYREEENGRGNFPPRFSGLQFPNYSSELNVNALELDDSALYLCASSPTLEGSHHEQFFGPGTRLTVL.

This chain joins TRBV2 and TRBJ1-1; D gene uncertain. V was clipped by 7 bases and J by 1 base, with 4 bases between them. Germline V gene lookup returns CDR1 SNHLY and CDR2 FYNNEI. The length of the CDR3 is 11 residues. The chain's CDR3 is CASIKNTEAFF. In DNA form, the CDR3 reads TGTGCCAGCATTAAGAACACTGAAGCTTTCTTT. The full variable domain, rest sourced from reference TRBV2 and TRBJ1-1, is EPEVTQTPSHQVTQMGQEVILRCVPISNHLYFYWYRQILGQKVEFLVSFYNNEISEKSEIFDDQFSVERPDGSNFTLKIRSTKLEDSAMYFCASIKNTEAFFGQGTRLTVV.

The V call is TRBV7-8, the J call TRBJ1-6, with TRBD1 as a possible D gene (6 bases). The germline CDR1 and CDR2 sequences are SGHVS and FQNEAQ. Trimming pared 5 bases from V and 4 bases from J, leaving 9 bases between. This CDR3 has 14 residues. The CDR3 bases are TGTGCCAGCAGCCCAGGGGTGTATAATTCACCCCTCCACTTT. Its translation is CASSPGVYNSPLHF.

The chain joins TRBV5-1 to TRBJ1-2, with D possibly matching TRBD1 (5 bases). The CDR3 totals 15 residues. Trimming removed 0 bases from V and 1 base from J, with 10 bases in between. CDR1 is SGHRS, CDR2 YFSETQ, per germline. CDR3 sequence: CASSLGGGGNYGYTF. CDR3 in DNA: TGCGCCAGCAGCTTGGGCGGGGGAGGTAACTATGGCTACACCTTC. Full variable domain (remainder filled in from reference TRBV5-1 and TRBJ1-2): KAGVTQTPRYLIKTRGQQVTLSCSPISGHRSVSWYQQTPGQGLQFLFEYFSETQRNKGNFPGRFSGRQFSNSRSEMNVSTLELGDSALYLCASSLGGGGNYGYTFGSGTRLTVV.

DNA of the CDR3: TGTGCCAGCAGCCGATTGAGCCTCTACAATGAGCAGTTCTTC. Translated: CASSRLSLYNEQFF. V and J are TRBV7-8 and TRBJ2-1; D call uncertain. V lost 5 bases, J lost 3 bases, and 11 bases lay in between. Germline V gives CDR1 SGHVS, CDR2 FQNEAQ. The CDR3 loop spans 14 amino acids.